The 22 T cell receptor beta chains in this list originate from one sample, sequenced in a study of blood T cell repertoires in COVID-19 (dated by TCRdb to about 2020). Library method: the immunoSEQ multiplex PCR assay. The source is immuneACCESS, and TCRdb retained only in-frame sequences with V and J called. Part of the clones is not carried over; for the studies checked, unresolved V genes explain less than half of this, and the remainder is unexplained. The sample table lists approximately 480,000 clones, roughly 89% of them with a count of one. Clones ranked in the top ten supply roughly 1% of the sample. Sequenced: peripheral blood. These receptor sequences come from a young man with COVID-19, enrolled during active disease.

The chain has TRBV7-9 and TRBJ2-2; D unresolved. Germline-derived CDR1 and CDR2 are SEHNR and FQNEAQ (reference sequence). V was trimmed by 0 bases and J by 3 bases, leaving 5 bases between them. The CDR3 extends over 14 amino acids. The CDR3 loop reads CASSLASYTGELFF. DNA of the CDR3: TGTGCCAGCAGCTTAGCTTCCTACACCGGGGAGCTGTTTTTT.

The genes are TRBV30 and TRBJ2-1; no clear D gene. CDR3 length: 11 residues. Deletions cut 0 bases from V and 9 bases from J, with 6 bases between. The germline CDR1 and CDR2 sequences are GTSNPN and SVGIG (reference sequence). The CDR3 DNA reads TGTGCCTGGAGTGTACAAGTTGAGCAGTTCTTC. Translating gives CAWSVQVEQFF.

The V gene is TRBV6-5, the J gene TRBJ1-2, with 10 positions matching TRBD1. The V gene end was trimmed by 5 bases and the J gene end by 2 bases; junction bases not matched to a gene: 5. Germline values: CDR1 MNHEY, CDR2 SVGAGI. The CDR3 length is 15 residues. Written as DNA, the CDR3 is TGTGCCAGCAGTAAAAGACAGGGGGCGAACTATGGCTACACCTTC. Translating it yields CASSKRQGANYGYTF.

V is TRBV5-1 and J is TRBJ1-3; 9 nucleotides agree with TRBD1. The CDR3 contains 16 residues. V was clipped by 3 bases and J by 4 bases; unmatched bases: 8. Germline V gives CDR1 SGHRS, CDR2 YFSETQ. In DNA, the CDR3 is TGCGCCAGCAGCTCGAATTCCGGGACAGGGGGAAACACCATATATTTT. Translated: CASSSNSGTGGNTIYF.

This chain links TRBV7-9 with TRBJ1-4; no definite D call. With 7 bases removed from V and 5 bases from J, the gap between germline ends came to 14 bases. Germline V CDR1 and CDR2: SEHNR, FQNEAQ (reference sequence). The CDR3 has 14 residues. The CDR3 loop reads CASTSSGENEKLFF. CDR3 nucleotide sequence: TGTGCCAGCACCTCTTCCGGGGAAAATGAAAAACTGTTTTTT.

The chain combines TRBV27 with TRBJ2-1; TRBD2 matches 11 bases. In germline, CDR1 is MNHEY, CDR2 SMNVEV (reference sequence). This CDR3 has 16 residues. Trimming at V came to 5 bases and at J to 4 bases, leaving 7 bases not matched to a gene. The CDR3 sequence is CASSPLSGRGYNEQFF. CDR3 nucleotides: TGTGCCAGCAGTCCCCTTAGCGGGAGGGGATACAATGAGCAGTTCTTC.

V is TRBV5-8 and J is TRBJ2-3; 9 positions agree with TRBD2. The germline CDR1 and CDR2 sequences are SGHTS and YDEGEE. The CDR3 runs 13 residues. The trim removed 5 bases at V and 4 bases at J, leaving 2 bases unmatched. The CDR3 coding sequence is TGTGCCAGCAGTAGCGGGAGATCAGATACGCAGTATTTT. This sequence encodes CASSSGRSDTQYF.

The V call is TRBV2, the J call TRBJ1-6; 7 bases fit TRBD1. The germline V gene encodes CDR1 SNHLY and CDR2 FYNNEI. Trimming removed 6 bases from V and 2 bases from J; junction bases left unmatched: 10. The length of the CDR3 is 17 residues. The CDR3 DNA follows: TGTGCCAGCAGGAAGACAGGGAGTGTTCCCTATAATTCACCCCTCCACTTT. Its protein is CASRKTGSVPYNSPLHF.

This clone has just one count. The chain links TRBV10-1 to TRBJ2-2; no definite D call. The germline gives CDR1 WNHNN, CDR2 SYGVQD (reference sequence). This CDR3 has 12 amino acids. Trimming took off 4 bases at V and 3 bases at J, with 3 bases between the two ends. CDR3 sequence reads: CASSGDTGELFF. CDR3 in DNA: TGCGCCAGCAGTGGCGACACCGGGGAGCTGTTTTTT.

The rearrangement uses TRBV2 and TRBJ2-6, with D perhaps matching TRBD1 (6 bases). Germline CDR1 SNHLY, CDR2 FYNNEI. The CDR3 runs to 18 residues. V lost 6 bases and J lost 0, with 18 bases in between. The CDR3 here is CASRLRDTLYSGANVLTF. The DNA of the CDR3 is TGTGCCAGCAGACTCCGGGACACTCTGTACTCTGGGGCCAACGTCCTGACTTTC.

The gene calls are TRBV4-1 and TRBJ2-5; D not resolved. With 2 bases removed from V and 0 bases from J, the gap between germline ends came to 7 bases. Germline CDR1 is MGHRA and CDR2 is YSYEKL. The CDR3 totals 14 residues. The CDR3 coding sequence is TGCGCCAGCAGCCAATCTCCCCACCAAGAGACCCAGTACTTC. It encodes CASSQSPHQETQYF.

This chain links TRBV10-3 with TRBJ2-1; maybe TRBD2 (6 bases). V dropped 5 bases and J dropped 6 bases, with 11 bases sitting between them. The CDR3 sequence is 13 residues long. Germline V gene sequence: CDR1 ENHRY, CDR2 SYGVKD. The CDR3 DNA follows: TGTGCCATCAGTCTTCAACTAGCCAATGAGCAGTTCTTC. This sequence encodes CAISLQLANEQFF.

J is TRBJ2-7 and V is TRBV11-3, with 7 bases lining up with TRBD2. The CDR3 sequence is 16 residues long. Germline assignment: CDR1 SGHNT and CDR2 YENEEA. V lost 4 bases to trimming and J lost 6 bases; unmatched junction nucleotides: 15. CDR3 residues: CASSSGGLTSVSEQYF. CDR3 DNA: TGTGCCAGCAGCTCAGGAGGTTTAACTAGCGTCTCCGAGCAGTACTTC.

The chain is built from TRBV10-3 and TRBJ2-7, with D possibly being TRBD1 (6 bases). This CDR3 spans 14 amino acids. Germline CDR1 is ENHRY and CDR2 is SYGVKD. The V end lost 5 bases, the J end lost 3 bases, and 14 bases lay between the germline ends. CDR3 DNA: TGTGCCATCAGTCGAACAGGGTATAGCTACGAGCAGTACTTC. Translating it yields CAISRTGYSYEQYF.

The rearrangement links TRBV18 to TRBJ2-1; tentatively, D is TRBD2 (5 bases). V was shortened by 3 bases and J by 8 bases, with 17 bases between the two germline ends. The CDR3 totals 15 residues. In germline, CDR1 is KGHSH, CDR2 LQKENI. The DNA of the CDR3 is TGTGCCAGCTCACCGTCCCGGGCGGGTATGGATGAGCAGTTCTTC. It is translated as CASSPSRAGMDEQFF.

The chain combines TRBV24-1 with TRBJ2-2; the D gene is possibly TRBD1 (6 bases). In germline, CDR1 is KGHDR, CDR2 SFDVKD. V lost 7 bases and J lost 1, with 12 bases in between. The CDR3 length is 15 residues. The CDR3 loop reads CATRIGRGNTGELFF. DNA of the CDR3: TGTGCCACCAGGATCGGCAGGGGGAACACCGGGGAGCTGTTTTTT.

The V and J genes are TRBV11-2 and TRBJ2-7, with a possible D match to TRBD2 (5 bases). Germline CDR1 and CDR2: SGHAT and FQNNGV. V was cut by 2 bases and J by 3 bases, with 11 bases left in between. The CDR3 has 14 amino acids. The CDR3 sequence: CASSLSGQYYEQYF. CDR3 coding DNA: TGTGCCAGCAGCTTAAGCGGCCAATACTACGAGCAGTACTTC.

This sequence joins TRBV3-1 (or the pseudogene TRBV3-2) and TRBJ2-2; D is perhaps TRBD1 (7 bases). This CDR3 spans 15 amino acids. The germline CDR1 and CDR2 sequences are LGHDT and YNNKEL (reference sequence). Trimming stripped 3 bases from V and 4 bases from J, with 12 bases between. Here the CDR3 reads CASSHTGEVTGELFF. The CDR3 nucleotides read TGTGCCAGCAGCCACACAGGGGAGGTCACCGGGGAGCTGTTTTTT.

The gene calls are TRBV6-5 and TRBJ2-3; 8 nucleotides line up with TRBD1. CDR1 is MNHEY, CDR2 SVGAGI, per germline. V was clipped by 7 bases and J by 3 bases; unmatched bases: 3. The CDR3 extends over 13 amino acids. The CDR3 DNA sequence: TGTGCCAGCAACGACAGGGGAACAGATACGCAGTATTTT. Residues: CASNDRGTDTQYF.

The chain joins TRBV19 to TRBJ1-3, with TRBD1 identical over 7 bases. CDR3 size: 14 residues. V trimming: 6 bases; J trimming: 0 bases; junction bases outside the gene matches: 2. Germline assignment: CDR1 LNHDA and CDR2 SQIVND (reference sequence). The CDR3 spells CASRDRNSGNTIYF. As DNA, the CDR3 is TGTGCCAGTAGGGACAGGAACTCTGGAAACACCATATATTTT.

J is TRBJ2-5 and V is TRBV5-4, with a possible D match to TRBD2 (5 bases). V was clipped by 5 bases and J by 4 bases, with 15 bases between them. This CDR3 region has 14 residues. CDR1 is SGHNT, CDR2 YYREEE, per germline (reference sequence). The CDR3 bases are TGTGCCAGCAGAACCGGGAACGGCCCAGAGACCCAGTACTTC. Amino acids: CASRTGNGPETQYF.

CDR3 protein: CAISESWANDEQFF. The DNA for the CDR3 is TGTGCCATCAGTGAGTCGTGGGCTAATGATGAGCAGTTCTTC. The chain joins TRBV10-3 to TRBJ2-1; no clear D. The CDR3 sequence is 14 residues long. The V gene's germline CDR1 is ENHRY and CDR2 SYGVKD. Between the trimmed V and J ends, which lost 0 bases and 8 bases, there was a span of 11 bases.